This TCR beta chain originates from a study of T cell clusters in autoimmune cytopenias (dated by TCRdb to about 2019). Study-wide context: Healthy donor controls had a mean age of 56 years and a median age of roughly 59 years, with about 50% of the 43 female. Per sample, TRB sequencing gave a median depth of around 55,000 reads and a median of 2,350 distinct TRB clonotypes. For primary cytopenia, roughly 25 age-matched healthy donors were used as controls, and for secondary cytopenia, more than 13 age-matched CLL patients were used as controls. TRB and IGH repertoires from peripheral blood were sequenced in autoimmune cytopenia patients at active disease and during treatment follow-up, with healthy, CLL and autoimmune hepatitis controls included alongside. The goal of the study was to find out whether patients with autoimmune cytopenia have a disease-specific immune repertoire signature that could be used as a blood-based biomarker. Repertoires from autoimmune hepatitis patients were compared with those of about two dozen healthy donors matched for age and sex.

What the research found in general, with its limitations: TRB repertoire shifts, with less even repertoires observed in secondary cytopenia and CLL, were mostly attributed to lymphoma bias rather than autoimmunity. The T cell clusters were only ever defined in silico, so experimental validation of their functional role was still needed. A lack of physiological T cell clusters in primary autoimmune cytopenia patients was suggested by GLIPH, as 51 clusters were found to be exclusive to healthy donors versus around 17 exclusive to patients. Healthy donors had almost three times as many exclusive TRB clusters as active autoimmune hepatitis patients, a finding consistent with an autoimmunity-wide signature. The cluster-lack signature was not seen for secondary cytopenia versus CLL, apparently masked by the dominant lymphoma-associated repertoire.

Per sample, approximately 250 ng of peripheral blood genomic DNA, 35,000 to 40,000 genome equivalents, was used for TRB amplification. The CDR3 contains 16 residues, cysteine and phenylalanine counted. No DNA is given. The germline V gene (reference sequence) sets CDR1 to LNHDA and CDR2 to SQIVND. No count is recorded, though its frequency marks this clonotype as medium-sized (0.01 to 0.1%). Its antigen specificity is not known. TRB rearrangements were amplified by multiplex PCR following a touch-down protocol, with the TRB-A and TRB-B primer pools mixed in one tube. Illumina adapters and sample indices were added to the amplicons through two consecutive PCR reactions performed with Phusion HS II polymerase. The amplicons were gel-purified using the NucleoSpin Gel and PCR Clean-up kit, after which quantification was performed by Qubit and quality was checked on an Agilent 2100 Bioanalyzer. Libraries were sequenced on an Illumina MiSeq using 600-cycle, single-indexed, paired-end runs. The original pipeline was this. TRB reads were aligned and assembled with MiXCR version 2.1.12 using the default MiXCR reference library. A clone was defined by each unique CDR3 nucleotide sequence, and the analysis included only productive sequences supported by at least two reads. Repertoire diversity was assessed by alpha-parameterized diversity profiles (alpha 0 to 5), including Shannon (alpha 1) and Simpson (alpha 2) indices, computed with an R script. The tcR package was used to compute combinatorial TRB VJ usage, and cohorts were compared on this usage by principal component analysis with ade4. TCRbeta CDR3s were clustered with GLIPH on cohort pairs matched by age and read depth, and cluster frequencies were compared by Wilcoxon test. TCRdb reprocessed the sequencing reads and holds a single record per CDR3 protein sequence, with no DNA. V and J calls and clone size were set by TCRdb, not the authors. The record for this sample contains 6,900 or so distinct CDR3 sequences. Roughly 9.9% of the sample is taken by the ten largest.

This same sample was also part of a study on T cell repertoires in aging, cancer and after chemotherapy. From the second report: Donors spanned six age groups from 30 or younger to 70 or older, with at least three individuals per group. TCR repertoires from healthy donor controls were recorded over periods of several months to years and showed clear clonal overlap between repeated samplings. The complete dataset included approximately 8.8 million TCR reads. Compared with age-matched healthy donors, untreated patients with hematological or solid cancers had significantly lower TCR diversity and higher clonality in blood. Declining TCR diversity with age in healthy donors was mainly explained by loss of richness; in cancer patients, loss of evenness also contributed. An increase in median generation probability over the chemotherapy interval was observed in both cancer cohorts, suggesting that the repertoire was reconstituted through rebound thymic output. The authors noted that the repertoire data do not allow conclusions about immunological memory after chemotherapy. Peripheral blood TCR beta repertoires from healthy donors and cancer patients were profiled to examine immunoaging and T cell reconstitution after chemotherapy. The cohort comprised 218 cancer patients, over 90 with hematological and some 120 with solid cancers, plus 95 healthy donors as a reference group. MiXCR versions 2.12 and 3.0.5 were used to process the TRB sequences. Shannon diversity, evenness, clonality (one minus evenness), and alpha-parameterized diversity profiles from alpha 0 to 5 were included as repertoire metrics. The IGoR algorithm was used to calculate generation probabilities for clones in the paired samples taken before and after chemotherapy.

The chain is encoded by TRBV19 joined to TRBJ1-5; there is no DNA to check the TCRdb D call of TRBD1. This TCR was recovered from a human donor in good health. Sequenced sample: peripheral blood. The CDR3 loop reads CASTLGTGAFNQPQHF.